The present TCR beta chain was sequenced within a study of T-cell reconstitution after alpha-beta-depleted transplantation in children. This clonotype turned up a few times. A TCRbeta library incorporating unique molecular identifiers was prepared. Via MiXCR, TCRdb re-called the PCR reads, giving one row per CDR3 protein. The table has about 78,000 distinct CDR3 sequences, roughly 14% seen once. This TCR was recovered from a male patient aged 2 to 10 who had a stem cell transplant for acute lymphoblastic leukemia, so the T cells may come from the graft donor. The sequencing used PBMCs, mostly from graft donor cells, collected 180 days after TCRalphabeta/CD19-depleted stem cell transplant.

The CDR3 region is CSARHPSRETQYF. For the CDR3, the DNA is TGCAGTGCTAGGCACCCGTCCAGGGAGACCCAGTACTTC. The chain links TRBV20-1 to TRBJ2-5, with D hard to call. The germline V and J ends were trimmed by 3 bases and 5 bases, with 13 bases remaining between them. Germline assignment: CDR1 DFQATT and CDR2 SNEGSKA (reference sequence). The CDR3 has 13 amino acids.